The next 29 T cell receptor beta chains were all read from a single sample in a study of blood T cell repertoires in COVID-19. Here immunoSEQ multiplex PCR was the method, and the copy in TCRdb shows in-frame clones only, minus some. The table lists 250,000 to 350,000 clones, 90% of them singletons. The sequenced sample consisted of PBMCs or T cells enriched from blood (not recorded which). These receptors originate from a woman aged 18-29 years with acute COVID-19.

The chain couples TRBV28 to TRBJ2-3, with D possibly matching TRBD1 (6 bases). The V gene lost 5 bases and the J gene lost 1 base, with 10 bases spanning the gap. The length of the CDR3 is 14 residues. Looked up from germline, CDR1 is MDHEN and CDR2 is SYDVKM. For the CDR3, the DNA is TGTGCCAGCAGTCTAGGACAGCGCACAGATACGCAGTATTTT. It translates to CASSLGQRTDTQYF.

This chain's CDR3 is CASSFVQGSYNSPLHF. CDR3 in DNA: TGTGCCAGCAGTTTCGTACAGGGATCGTATAATTCACCCCTCCACTTT. The rearrangement joins TRBV28 to TRBJ1-6; perhaps TRBD1 as D (6 bases). The V end lost 3 bases, the J end lost 4 bases, and 13 bases lay between the germline ends. The CDR3 is 16 residues long. The germline gives CDR1 MDHEN, CDR2 SYDVKM.

The chain employs TRBV10-3 and TRBJ2-1; D might be TRBD1 (5 bases). The CDR3 contains 14 residues. Germline CDR1 is ENHRY and CDR2 is SYGVKD. V was pared by 3 bases and J by 7 bases, with 13 bases between. The CDR3 is CAISEGRGGNEQFF. CDR3 sequence (DNA): TGTGCCATCAGTGAAGGTAGGGGTGGGAATGAGCAGTTCTTC.

This clone was picked up a small number of times. This sequence joins TRBV2 and TRBJ2-7; 10 positions match TRBD2. The length of the CDR3 is 15 residues. From germline, CDR1 is SNHLY and CDR2 FYNNEI. Losses at the gene ends were 7 bases for V and 7 bases for J; bases not matched to a gene: 13. This CDR3 reads CASILAGGFGGEQYF. The CDR3 coding sequence is TGTGCCAGCATTTTAGCGGGGGGCTTCGGAGGGGAGCAGTACTTC.

This clone appeared once. The chain couples TRBV6-6 to TRBJ1-5, with a weak D call TRBD1 (5 bases). This CDR3 is built from 13 residues. Germline CDR1 MNHNY, CDR2 SVGAGI (reference sequence). Trimming took 7 bases from V and 6 from J, leaving 13 bases between them. The DNA for the CDR3 is TGTGCCAGCACCGGAGGGGCCGGTCAGCCCCAGCATTTT. Protein sequence: CASTGGAGQPQHF.

The chain links TRBV7-3 to TRBJ2-7; 7 positions match TRBD2. Trimming cost V 4 bases and J 0 bases; bases outside gene matches: 3. The V gene's germline CDR1 is SGHTA and CDR2 FQGTGA. The CDR3 consists of 14 residues. The CDR3 DNA is TGTGCCAGCAGCTCGAGCGGGGCCTCCTACGAGCAGTACTTC. Amino acid sequence: CASSSSGASYEQYF. Filled out from reference TRBV7-3 and TRBJ2-7, the complete variable domain reads GAGVSQTPSNKVTEKGKYVELRCDPISGHTALYWYRQSLGQGPEFLIYFQGTGAADDSGLPNDRFFAVRPEGSVSTLKIQRTERGDSAVYLCASSSSGASYEQYFGPGTRLTVT.

The CDR3 nucleotides are TGTGCCACCAGTGATTTCGACGGGGGATATGGCTACACCTTC. It specifies CATSDFDGGYGYTF. V usage is TRBV24-1 and J usage is TRBJ1-2; tentative D call: TRBD1 (5 bases). CDR1 is KGHDR, CDR2 SFDVKD, per germline. The V end was cut by 1 base, the J end by 5 bases, with 10 bases between. This CDR3 contains 14 residues.

The chain combines TRBV6-6 with TRBJ2-7; a weak D match, TRBD2 (5 bases). Trimming stripped 2 bases from V and 0 bases from J, with 11 bases between. Germline V CDR1 and CDR2: MNHNY, SVGAGI (reference sequence). There are 15 residues in the CDR3. The DNA for the CDR3 is TGTGCCAGCAGTTACAAAGCGGCGAGCTCCTACGAGCAGTACTTC. This gives the protein CASSYKAASSYEQYF.

The chain is built from TRBV5-1 and TRBJ1-2; possibly TRBD1 for D (6 bases). The V end lost 4 bases, the J end lost 8 bases, and 15 bases lay between the germline ends. Germline values: CDR1 SGHRS, CDR2 YFSETQ. This CDR3 is built from 13 residues. The CDR3 DNA sequence: TGCGCCAGCAGCCCCGGGGCAGGGGAAGGCTACACCTTC. Translation gives CASSPGAGEGYTF. The full variable domain, in which reference TRBV5-1 and TRBJ1-2 provide the parts outside the CDR3, is KAGVTQTPRYLIKTRGQQVTLSCSPISGHRSVSWYQQTPGQGLQFLFEYFSETQRNKGNFPGRFSGRQFSNSRSEMNVSTLELGDSALYLCASSPGAGEGYTFGSGTRLTVV.

This chain uses TRBV7-9 with TRBJ2-3, with 9 bases lining up with TRBD2. The V gene end was trimmed by 5 bases and the J gene end by 5 bases; junction bases not matched to a gene: 11. The germline CDR1 and CDR2 sequences are SEHNR and FQNEAQ (reference sequence). This CDR3 has 16 residues. The CDR3 sequence is CASSPYSGSKLDTQYF. DNA for the CDR3: TGTGCCAGCAGCCCCTATAGCGGGAGTAAATTAGATACGCAGTATTTT.

The chain carries TRBV19 and TRBJ2-1; weak D call: TRBD2 (5 bases). The V end was cut by 3 bases, the J end by 6 bases, with 18 bases between. Germline CDR1 is LNHDA and CDR2 is SQIVND (reference sequence). CDR3 length: 16 residues. CDR3: CASSIEEQVRGNEQFF. The DNA of the CDR3 is TGTGCCAGTAGTATCGAAGAACAAGTTCGGGGCAATGAGCAGTTCTTC.

V usage is TRBV19 and J usage is TRBJ2-6, with a tentative D call TRBD1 (5 bases). Germline V gene lookup returns CDR1 LNHDA and CDR2 SQIVND (reference sequence). V was pared by 0 bases and J by 2 bases, with 5 bases between. The CDR3 length is 15 residues. Here the CDR3 reads CASSIDRAGANVLTF. The CDR3 DNA is TGTGCCAGTAGTATAGACAGGGCTGGGGCCAACGTCCTGACTTTC.

The chain uses TRBV5-6 and TRBJ1-5, with 8 bases identical to TRBD1. CDR1 is SGHDT and CDR2 is YYEEEE in the germline V gene. The CDR3 has 16 residues. Trimming cost V 8 bases and J 0 bases; bases outside gene matches: 10. CDR3 residues: CARHGQGQYSNQPQHF. In DNA, the CDR3 is TGTGCCAGACACGGACAGGGCCAATATAGCAATCAGCCCCAGCATTTT.

V gene TRBV24-1 combines with J gene TRBJ2-6; D ambiguous. Germline V gene lookup returns CDR1 KGHDR and CDR2 SFDVKD. V gave up 5 bases and J gave up 2 bases, with 9 bases separating them. This CDR3 region has 15 residues. The CDR3 protein is CATSAVRAGANVLTF. In DNA, the CDR3 is TGTGCCACCAGTGCCGTTAGAGCTGGGGCCAACGTCCTGACTTTC.

The chain is built from TRBV7-9 and TRBJ1-6; 7 positions match TRBD1. The V gene's germline CDR1 is SEHNR and CDR2 FQNEAQ (reference sequence). The junction had 7 bases not matched to a gene; V was cut back by 1 base and J by 10 bases. CDR3 length: 15 residues. The CDR3 sequence is CASSLGAGGQSPLHF. CDR3 nucleotide sequence: TGTGCCAGCAGCTTAGGGGCAGGGGGTCAATCACCCCTCCACTTT.

V usage is TRBV6-5 and J usage is TRBJ2-1; 10 bases line up with TRBD1. Germline lookup yields CDR1 MNHEY and CDR2 SVGAGI. Germline trimming cut 6 bases from V and 12 bases from J; bases unmatched to any gene: 8. The CDR3 is 13 residues long. The CDR3 sequence is CASSATGGRRQFF. The DNA of the CDR3 is TGTGCCAGCAGCGCGACAGGGGGCAGGAGGCAGTTCTTC.

CDR3 coding DNA: TGTGCCAGCACCGACAGGGCCGAAGCTTTCTTT. Residues: CASTDRAEAFF. The gene calls are TRBV28 and TRBJ1-1, with 7 bases identical to TRBD1. The trim removed 7 bases at V and 8 bases at J, leaving 4 bases unmatched. The CDR3 extends over 11 amino acids. Per germline, CDR1 MDHEN and CDR2 SYDVKM.

The rearrangement joins TRBV7-3 to TRBJ1-1, with TRBD1 matching over 8 bases. This CDR3 spans 14 amino acids. Germline assignment: CDR1 SGHTA and CDR2 FQGTGA. Germline trimming cut 6 bases from V and 1 base from J; bases unmatched to any gene: 4. CDR3 sequence (DNA): TGTGCCAGCAGGTCCGGGACAGGGAACACTGAAGCTTTCTTT. The encoded protein is CASRSGTGNTEAFF.

V gene TRBV7-3 combines with J gene TRBJ2-2; the match to TRBD1 covers 9 bases. The CDR3 sequence is 14 residues long. The V segment lost 5 bases and the J segment 7 bases; nucleotides outside the gene matches: 5. CDR1 SGHTA and CDR2 FQGTGA come from the germline V gene. In DNA, the CDR3 is TGTGCCAGCAGCCGTACAGGGGGCCTCGGGGAGCTGTTTTTT. Translating gives CASSRTGGLGELFF.

The chain recombines TRBV11-2 with TRBJ1-3; D gene ambiguous. CDR1 and CDR2 (germline): SGHAT, FQNNGV. V was pared by 5 bases and J by 0 bases, with 17 bases between. This CDR3 has 17 residues. The CDR3 sequence: CASSGRQTRLSGNTIYF. The CDR3 coding sequence is TGTGCCAGCAGCGGCCGACAAACTCGGCTCTCTGGAAACACCATATATTTT.

Only a few counts were recorded for this clone. The chain links TRBV7-5 to TRBJ1-2. TRBV7-5 is noted as a pseudogene. This CDR3 is built from 12 residues. The CDR3 sequence: CAGSTGNYGYTF. In DNA, the CDR3 is TGTGCCGGATCGACGGGGAACTATGGCTACACCTTC.

The V and J genes are TRBV28 and TRBJ1-1; no firm D call. V was clipped by 6 bases and J by 0 bases, with 8 bases between them. The length of the CDR3 is 13 residues. Germline loops: CDR1 MDHEN, CDR2 SYDVKM. In nucleotides, the CDR3 is TGTGCCAGCAGAGCGGGCATGAACACTGAAGCTTTCTTT. This codes for CASRAGMNTEAFF. The whole variable domain, remainder taken from reference TRBV28 and TRBJ1-1, is DVKVTQSSRYLVKRTGEKVFLECVQDMDHENMFWYRQDPGLGLRLIYFSYDVKMKEKGDIPEGYSVSREKKERFSLILESASTNQTSMYLCASRAGMNTEAFFGQGTRLTVV.

This chain joins TRBV18 and TRBJ1-5; a weak D match, TRBD1 (5 bases). Per germline, CDR1 KGHSH and CDR2 LQKENI. Trimming took 5 bases from V and 6 from J, leaving 14 bases between them. This CDR3 has 14 amino acids. The CDR3, as DNA: TGTGCCAGCTCATCAGGACACGAGAGTCAGCCCCAGCATTTT. Translating gives CASSSGHESQPQHF.

The V and J genes are TRBV12-3 or TRBV12-4 and TRBJ1-2; no clear D gene. This CDR3 has 12 amino acids. V dropped 7 bases and J dropped 1 base, with 7 bases sitting between them. The DNA of the CDR3 is TGTGCCAGCACCGGGAATAACTATGGCTACACCTTC. This encodes CASTGNNYGYTF.

Comment on this clone: A read error may produce the germline difference seen at one junction end. The chain joins TRBV10-3 to TRBJ2-5; 7 bases align to TRBD2. The CDR3 consists of 14 residues. From germline, CDR1 is ENHRY and CDR2 SYGVKD. CDR3 loop: CAINERGLQETQYF. The CDR3, as DNA: TGTGCCATCAATGAGCGGGGACTACAAGAGACCCAGTACTTC.

Only a few counts were recorded for this clone. This chain uses TRBV9 with TRBJ1-1; D gene ambiguous. Trimming pared 0 bases from V and 4 bases from J, leaving 13 bases between. The CDR3 consists of 15 residues. Germline CDR1 SGDLS, CDR2 YYNGEE. The CDR3 region is CASSVEDHPGTEAFF. The CDR3 bases are TGTGCCAGCAGCGTAGAAGACCACCCGGGCACTGAAGCTTTCTTT.

This clone appeared a single time. The chain joins TRBV11-1 to TRBJ2-3; 8 positions agree with TRBD1. The V gene end was trimmed by 5 bases and the J gene end by 4 bases; junction bases not matched to a gene: 11. The CDR3 has 16 residues. Germline lookup yields CDR1 SGHAT and CDR2 FQDESV (reference sequence). CDR3 loop: CASSHSGQGGADTQYF. The CDR3 region has the DNA TGTGCCAGCAGCCACAGCGGACAGGGTGGCGCAGATACGCAGTATTTT.

The rearrangement joins TRBV15 to TRBJ1-1, with D possibly matching TRBD1 (6 bases). Germline values: CDR1 LNHNV, CDR2 YYDKDF (reference sequence). CDR3 length equals 13 residues. Trimming took off 7 bases at V and 11 bases at J, with 20 bases between the two ends. The CDR3 reads CATTPGGGRSAFF. DNA for the CDR3: TGTGCCACCACCCCGGGGGGGGGCAGATCGGCTTTCTTT.

V gene TRBV7-9 combines with J gene TRBJ2-1; D is possibly TRBD2 (5 bases). V was clipped by 1 base and J by 7 bases, with 11 bases between them. Germline V gene sequence: CDR1 SEHNR, CDR2 FQNEAQ (reference sequence). The CDR3 has 14 amino acids. CDR3 bases: TGTGCCAGCAGCTTAGATAGAGGGCTTAATGAGCAGTTCTTC. This encodes CASSLDRGLNEQFF.